One and the same sample provided the 9 T cell receptor beta chains below, sequenced in a study of T cells after yellow fever vaccination. MiXCR, applied by TCRdb to the 5' RACE reads, yields one record per CDR3 protein. Of under 500,000 distinct CDR3 sequences listed, around a sixth were seen once; the top ten hold 15% to 20%. Sequencing used PBMCs, obtained before the yellow fever booster vaccination. The source is a young man who received the YFV17D yellow fever vaccine.

In this sample, this clonotype turned up a few times. The chain is built from TRBV6-1 and TRBJ2-3, with 8 bases aligning to TRBD2. CDR1 MNHNS and CDR2 SASEGT come from the germline V gene. Unmatched junction bases numbered 7, after V lost 7 bases and J lost 4 bases. The CDR3 runs to 14 residues. The CDR3 is CASTWRGVPDTQYF. CDR3 bases: TGTGCCAGCACGTGGCGGGGGGTTCCAGATACGCAGTATTTT.

This chain links TRBV9 with TRBJ2-1; 9 bases align to TRBD2. This CDR3 is 15 amino acids long. Germline V gene data show CDR1 as SGDLS and CDR2 as YYNGEE. The V gene end was trimmed by 2 bases and the J gene end by 4 bases; junction bases not matched to a gene: 4. The CDR3 region is CASSVSTSGYNEQFF. In nucleotides, the CDR3 is TGTGCCAGCAGCGTTTCGACTAGCGGATACAATGAGCAGTTCTTC.

This clonotype was seen only a few times. The rearrangement joins TRBV4-3 to TRBJ1-1, with a tentative D call TRBD1 (5 bases). The V and J ends lost 0 bases and 6 bases respectively, with 20 bases between them. Germline CDR1 and CDR2: LGHNA and YSLEER. The CDR3 is made up of 17 amino acids. The CDR3 reads CASSQDAGGRKLAEAFF. The CDR3 bases are TGCGCCAGCAGCCAAGACGCGGGGGGTCGGAAATTGGCTGAAGCTTTCTTT.

CDR3 sequence: CASSQVSSGWHEQFF. CDR3 coding DNA: TGCGCCAGCAGCCAAGTTAGTTCAGGGTGGCATGAGCAGTTCTTC. This sequence joins TRBV4-3 and TRBJ2-1; D is possibly TRBD1 (5 bases). The V gene's germline CDR1 is LGHNA and CDR2 YSLEER. The CDR3 runs to 15 residues. V shed 1 base and J shed 8 bases, with 15 bases lying between them.

The rearrangement joins TRBV6-5 to TRBJ2-2; no definite D call. The germline V and J ends were trimmed by 2 bases and 2 bases, with 15 bases remaining between them. Looked up from germline, CDR1 is MNHEY and CDR2 is SVGAGI. CDR3 length: 17 residues. The CDR3, as DNA: TGTGCCAGCAGTTACGGTTCGGCGCCCGATAACACCGGGGAGCTGTTTTTT. It yields the protein CASSYGSAPDNTGELFF.

The gene calls are TRBV4-3 and TRBJ2-1; D unclear. Germline CDR1 reads LGHNA; CDR2 reads YSLEER. The V and J ends lost 0 bases and 5 bases respectively, with 11 bases between them. The CDR3 is 15 residues long. The CDR3 DNA follows: TGCGCCAGCAGCCAAGATCGTGGCTGGAACAATGAGCAGTTCTTC. It is translated as CASSQDRGWNNEQFF.

This clonotype turned up a few times. The genes are TRBV12-3 or TRBV12-4 and TRBJ1-5; D remains unclear. The CDR3 has 14 residues. Trimming removed 8 bases at V and 3 bases at J, with 14 bases between. The DNA for the CDR3 is TGTGCCAGCGGGCGGCAGTCGCTCAATCAGCCCCAGCATTTT. This sequence encodes CASGRQSLNQPQHF.

CDR3 in amino acids: CATAWRPYNSPLHF. The CDR3 nucleotides are TGTGCCACCGCGTGGCGCCCATATAATTCACCCCTCCACTTT. The chain joins TRBV19 to TRBJ1-6; D remains unclear. The CDR3 length is 14 residues. V was clipped by 10 bases and J by 4 bases, with 14 bases between them. CDR1 LNHDA and CDR2 SQIVND come from the germline V gene (reference sequence).

This clonotype was recorded a few times. CDR3 protein: CASSNPDTQYF. The DNA of the CDR3 is TGTGCCAGCAGTAATCCAGATACGCAGTATTTT. The chain employs TRBV2 and TRBJ2-3; D not resolved. This CDR3 is built from 11 residues. Per the germline V gene, CDR1 is SNHLY and CDR2 is FYNNEI. V lost 5 bases and J lost 4, with 4 bases in between. Variable domain in full (rest from reference TRBV2 and TRBJ2-3): EPEVTQTPSHQVTQMGQEVILRCVPISNHLYFYWYRQILGQKVEFLVSFYNNEISEKSEIFDDQFSVERPDGSNFTLKIRSTKLEDSAMYFCASSNPDTQYFGPGTRLTVL.